The next 29 T cell receptor beta chains were all read from a single sample in a study of technical replicates of blood from a few donors. Data came from immunoSEQ multiplex PCR; TCRdb stores just in-frame clones and leaves some out. The profile shows roughly 70,000 clones, around 95% of them singletons. Sample: T cells isolated from PBMCs. Source of these receptors: a human donor in good health.

This chain uses TRBV9 with TRBJ2-7, with TRBD1 as a possible D gene (6 bases). Per germline, CDR1 SGDLS and CDR2 YYNGEE. The CDR3 length is 13 residues. Trimming cost V 3 bases and J 8 bases, with 15 bases left between them. Here the CDR3 DNA reads TGTGCCAGCAGCGCCGACAGGTTAAGTAAGCAGTACTTC. It codes for CASSADRLSKQYF.

The chain couples TRBV28 to TRBJ2-1; 10 bases map to TRBD1. In germline, CDR1 is MDHEN, CDR2 SYDVKM. The CDR3 consists of 16 residues. With 4 bases clipped from V and 2 bases from J, the junction kept 5 bases outside the gene matches. Here the CDR3 DNA reads TGTGCCAGCAGTTCTGGCGGACAGGGGGCCTACAATGAGCAGTTCTTC. Translated, it gives CASSSGGQGAYNEQFF.

The chain is built from TRBV19 and TRBJ2-2, with D maybe TRBD1 (9 bases). Per the germline V gene, CDR1 is LNHDA and CDR2 is SQIVND (reference sequence). The CDR3 sequence is 18 residues long. V lost 3 bases and J 1 base, leaving 18 bases between the germline ends. This CDR3 is CASSIYRGLAGNTGELFF. CDR3 DNA: TGTGCCAGTAGTATTTACAGGGGGCTAGCGGGGAACACCGGGGAGCTGTTTTTT.

V is TRBV28 and J is TRBJ1-2; D perhaps matches TRBD1 (6 bases). The CDR3 spans 13 residues. CDR1 and CDR2 from the germline V gene are MDHEN and SYDVKM. The V gene lost 2 bases and the J gene lost 2 bases, with 6 bases spanning the gap. DNA for the CDR3: TGTGCCAGCAGTTTAAGGGGGAACTATGGCTACACCTTC. Its translation: CASSLRGNYGYTF.

This clone is a singleton in its sample. The chain employs TRBV11-3 and TRBJ2-5; no clear D gene. V lost 1 base to trimming and J lost 5 bases, with 11 bases between them. Germline V gene data show CDR1 as SGHNT and CDR2 as YENEEA. The CDR3 consists of 14 residues. DNA of the CDR3: TGTGCCAGCAGCTTAGGGAGTACTTTGGAGACCCAGTACTTC. Its protein product is CASSLGSTLETQYF. Supplemented by reference TRBV11-3 and TRBJ2-5, the full variable domain reads EAGVVQSPRYKIIEKKQPVAFWCNPISGHNTLYWYLQNLGQGPELLIRYENEEAVDDSQLPKDRFSAERLKGVDSTLKIQPAELGDSAVYLCASSLGSTLETQYFGPGTRLLVL.

With regard to this clone: The final CDR3 position lacks the conserved phenylalanine or tryptophan, pointing to a likely read error. The V gene is TRBV25-1, the J gene TRBJ1-1; possibly TRBD2 for D (5 bases). The J call may be incorrect, as the DNA end agrees better with TRBJ2-2. The CDR3 runs 14 residues. The germline V gene has CDR1 MGHDK and CDR2 SYGVNS. CDR3 residues: CASSDPGGHNHLFT. DNA of the CDR3: TGTGCCAGCAGTGACCCGGGCGGGCATAACCACCTGTTTACC.

There are a few counts of this clone. Other DNA sequences within the sample encode an identical CDR3. The rearrangement uses TRBV6-1 and TRBJ1-4; 8 bases fit TRBD1. Germline lookup yields CDR1 MNHNS and CDR2 SASEGT. V shed 3 bases and J 5 bases; nucleotides not matched to a gene: 2. The CDR3 is made up of 14 amino acids. In nucleotides, the CDR3 is TGTGCCAGCAGTGATACAGGGGGGAATGAAAAACTGTTTTTT. It yields the protein CASSDTGGNEKLFF.

The chain uses TRBV19 and TRBJ1-1; 7 positions agree with TRBD1. Germline V gives CDR1 LNHDA, CDR2 SQIVND (reference sequence). J was trimmed by 0 bases and V by 5 bases; bases with no gene match: 6. The CDR3 has 15 amino acids. The CDR3 nucleotides read TGTGCCAGTAGTCGGGACAGCGACTTGAACACTGAAGCTTTCTTT. Protein: CASSRDSDLNTEAFF.

The rearrangement joins TRBV12-5 to TRBJ2-7, with D possibly being TRBD1 (6 bases). The CDR3 is made up of 20 amino acids. Trimming took off 0 bases at V and 0 bases at J, with 24 bases between the two ends. Per the germline V gene, CDR1 is LGHNT and CDR2 is FRNRAP. DNA for the CDR3: TGTGCTAGTGGTTTGGTACGACCTATAGCCCTAGGGGGATACTCCTACGAGCAGTACTTC. Residues: CASGLVRPIALGGYSYEQYF.

The rearrangement links TRBV28 to TRBJ2-2; 7 nucleotides match TRBD1. The ends lost 7 bases at V and 6 bases at J; junction bases unmatched: 8. The CDR3 runs to 14 residues. The germline gives CDR1 MDHEN, CDR2 SYDVKM. CDR3 DNA sequence: TGTGCCAGCACAACAGGGGCTAGGGCCGGGGAGCTGTTTTTT. Its translation: CASTTGARAGELFF.

The chain employs TRBV7-3 and TRBJ1-2; possibly TRBD1 for D (5 bases). Germline-derived CDR1 and CDR2 are SGHTA and FQGTGA. The V and J ends lost 3 bases and 5 bases respectively, with 10 bases between them. There are 13 residues in the CDR3. CDR3 region: CASSFRGGYGYTF. The CDR3 nucleotides are TGTGCCAGCAGCTTTAGGGGAGGGTATGGCTACACCTTC.

The chain links TRBV6-1 to TRBJ1-2; possibly TRBD1 for D (5 bases). The CDR3 covers 16 residues. The germline V gene encodes CDR1 MNHNS and CDR2 SASEGT. V was trimmed by 2 bases and J by 4 bases, leaving 17 bases between them. CDR3 in DNA: TGTGCCAGCAGTGAATGGGGCCTCTCCAGTTCCTATGGCTACACCTTC. Protein product: CASSEWGLSSSYGYTF.

The V and J genes are TRBV30 and TRBJ2-1; D unresolved. The CDR3 covers 11 residues. Germline V CDR1 and CDR2: GTSNPN, SVGIG (reference sequence). Trimming stripped 0 bases from V and 7 bases from J, with 4 bases between. The CDR3 nucleotides are TGTGCCTGGAGTGTACGGAATGAGCAGTTCTTC. This gives the protein CAWSVRNEQFF.

The chain uses TRBV9 and TRBJ2-1; 10 positions agree with TRBD2. V shed 6 bases, J shed 3 bases, and the junction held 6 bases outside the gene matches. This CDR3 has 15 residues. Germline assignment: CDR1 SGDLS and CDR2 YYNGEE. CDR3 sequence reads: CASTRLAGRYNEQFF. The CDR3 region has the DNA TGTGCCAGCACAAGACTAGCGGGCCGCTACAATGAGCAGTTCTTC.

This chain links TRBV4-2 with TRBJ1-1; 8 bases match TRBD1. Per germline, CDR1 LGHNA and CDR2 YNFKEQ. The CDR3 sequence is 15 residues long. V trimming: 2 bases; J trimming: 11 bases; junction bases outside the gene matches: 13. CDR3 amino acids: CASSQPNTGGIFAFF. The CDR3 DNA reads TGTGCCAGCAGCCAACCCAATACAGGGGGGATTTTCGCTTTCTTT.

J is TRBJ1-1 and V is TRBV5-1; D unclear. In germline, CDR1 is SGHRS, CDR2 YFSETQ. V was pared by 0 bases and J by 1 base, with 4 bases between. The CDR3 is 13 residues long. CDR3 DNA: TGCGCCAGCAGCTTGGACTCGAACACTGAAGCTTTCTTT. Encoded protein: CASSLDSNTEAFF.

V gene TRBV7-8 combines with J gene TRBJ2-7; D is possibly TRBD2 (5 bases). With 5 bases removed from V and 9 bases from J, the gap between germline ends came to 14 bases. This CDR3 has 12 residues. Germline V gives CDR1 SGHVS, CDR2 FQNEAQ. CDR3 amino acids: CASSVAYEGQYF. Written as DNA, the CDR3 is TGTGCCAGCAGCGTGGCCTACGAGGGGCAGTACTTC. The full variable domain, in which reference TRBV7-8 and TRBJ2-7 provide the parts outside the CDR3, is GAGVSQSPRYKVAKRGQDVALRCDPISGHVSLFWYQQALGQGPEFLTYFQNEAQLDKSGLPSDRFFAERPEGSVSTLKIQRTQQEDSAVYLCASSVAYEGQYFGPGTRLTVT.

The V gene is TRBV6-5, the J gene TRBJ1-1; 8 nucleotides agree with TRBD1. Germline V CDR1 and CDR2: MNHEY, SVGAGI. CDR3 length equals 15 residues. V lost 6 bases to trimming and J lost 3 bases; unmatched junction nucleotides: 9. CDR3 loop: CASRSGTGADTEAFF. The DNA for the CDR3 is TGTGCCAGCAGGTCCGGGACAGGTGCGGACACTGAAGCTTTCTTT.

As to this clone: A junction end diverges from the germline sequence, so it may reflect a read error. This chain uses TRBV7-9 with TRBJ2-1; TRBD2 agrees at 12 bases. CDR1 is SEHNR, CDR2 FQNEAQ, per germline (reference sequence). The CDR3 contains 15 residues. The CDR3 DNA reads as TGTGCCAGCAGCCTAGCGGGAGGGCAGCACAATGAGCAGTTCTTC. This codes for CASSLAGGQHNEQFF.

The rearrangement uses TRBV7-2 and TRBJ1-1; D unresolved. Germline CDR1 is SGHTA and CDR2 is FQGNSA. The V end lost 5 bases, the J end lost 2 bases, and 12 bases lay between the germline ends. The CDR3 spans 14 residues. The CDR3 region is CASSLGGINTEAFF. DNA of the CDR3: TGTGCCAGCAGCCTGGGCGGGATAAACACTGAAGCTTTCTTT.

V is TRBV9 and J is TRBJ2-1; D unclear. Germline V CDR1 and CDR2: SGDLS, YYNGEE. CDR3 length equals 14 residues. Between the trimmed V and J ends, which lost 4 bases and 6 bases, there was a span of 14 bases. The CDR3: CASSHASLSNEQFF. CDR3 in DNA: TGTGCCAGCAGCCACGCTAGTTTATCCAATGAGCAGTTCTTC.

V gene TRBV6-5 combines with J gene TRBJ2-7; possibly TRBD2 for D (5 bases). The CDR3 is 14 amino acids. Deletions cut 6 bases from V and 2 bases from J, with 14 bases between. Germline CDR1 is MNHEY and CDR2 is SVGAGI. CDR3 protein: CASSATTETYEQYF. DNA of the CDR3: TGTGCCAGCAGCGCGACTACAGAAACCTACGAGCAGTACTTC.

This clone was recorded only once. The V and J genes are TRBV19 and TRBJ1-1; D not certain. Trimming removed 6 bases at V and 1 base at J, with 9 bases between. From germline, CDR1 is LNHDA and CDR2 SQIVND (reference sequence). This CDR3 has 13 residues. Here the CDR3 DNA reads TGTGCCAGTAGGTCTAGTTGGAACACTGAAGCTTTCTTT. Protein: CASRSSWNTEAFF. Full variable domain (outside the CDR3, taken from reference TRBV19 and TRBJ1-1): DGGITQSPKYLFRKEGQNVTLSCEQNLNHDAMYWYRQDPGQGLRLIYYSQIVNDFQKGDIAEGYSVSREKKESFPLTVTSAQKNPTAFYLCASRSSWNTEAFFGQGTRLTVV.

This chain joins TRBV25-1 and TRBJ1-2; weak D call: TRBD1 (6 bases). The V gene's germline CDR1 is MGHDK and CDR2 SYGVNS. V lost 2 bases and J lost 8, with 15 bases in between. The CDR3 is 14 residues long. CDR3 bases: TGTGCCAGCAGTGAACCGGCCAGGGGAGAGGGCTACACCTTC. Translated: CASSEPARGEGYTF.

V is TRBV5-5 and J is TRBJ1-1; tentative D call: TRBD1 (5 bases). V lost 4 bases and J 7 bases, leaving 17 bases between the germline ends. CDR1 and CDR2 from the germline V gene are SGHKS and YYEKEE (reference sequence). This CDR3 is built from 14 residues. The CDR3 region has the DNA TGTGCCAGCAGCCTACAGGTTCTAGGACATGAAGCTTTCTTT. Protein sequence: CASSLQVLGHEAFF.

The chain has TRBV7-8 and TRBJ1-2, with TRBD1 matching 8 bases. This CDR3 contains 14 residues. Germline loops: CDR1 SGHVS, CDR2 FQNEAQ. J was trimmed by 8 bases and V by 4 bases; bases with no gene match: 9. The CDR3 coding sequence is TGTGCCAGCAGCTCCGAGACAGGGGCGGGGGGCTACACCTTC. It translates to CASSSETGAGGYTF.

The J gene is TRBJ1-1, the V gene TRBV29-1; a weak D match, TRBD1 (6 bases). Looked up from germline, CDR1 is SQVTM and CDR2 is ANQGSEA. CDR3 length: 13 residues. Trimming left V 5 bases short and J 7 bases short, with 17 bases between. This CDR3 reads CSVPGEGGIEAFF. The DNA for the CDR3 is TGCAGCGTTCCCGGGGAGGGGGGGATTGAAGCTTTCTTT.

V is TRBV7-9 and J is TRBJ2-7; TRBD1 is a possible D gene (5 bases). Germline-derived CDR1 and CDR2 are SEHNR and FQNEAQ (reference sequence). The CDR3 covers 15 residues. The V end lost 2 bases, the J end lost 4 bases, and 15 bases lay between the germline ends. CDR3 amino acids: CASSLPGNTLYEQYF. The CDR3 DNA follows: TGTGCCAGCAGCTTACCAGGGAACACACTTTACGAGCAGTACTTC. The whole variable domain, filled in from reference TRBV7-9 and TRBJ2-7, reads DTGVSQNPRHKITKRGQNVTFRCDPISEHNRLYWYRQTLGQGPEFLTYFQNEAQLEKSRLLSDRFSAERPKGSFSTLEIQRTEQGDSAMYLCASSLPGNTLYEQYFGPGTRLTVT.

V is TRBV2 and J is TRBJ1-4; 8 bases map to TRBD1. Germline CDR1 is SNHLY and CDR2 is FYNNEI. The CDR3 extends over 14 amino acids. V gave up 7 bases and J gave up 8 bases; unmatched junction bases: 9. CDR3 protein: CASTVDRGREKLFF. The CDR3 DNA reads as TGTGCCAGCACCGTAGACAGGGGAAGAGAAAAACTGTTTTTT.